Listed here are 7 T cell receptor beta chains from one sample, sequenced in a study of Ad26.COV2.S vaccination and SARS-CoV-2 variants. Treatment specified: 19 received Ad26.COV2.S at low or high dose, single or two shots; about five received placebo; per-sample allocation not given. Sampling was done on day 63 after the first vaccine or placebo injection. TCRdb's table, derived via immunoSEQ multiplex PCR, lists solely in-frame clones and lacks some. The sample holds about 680,000 clones; 89% are singletons and the top ten take over 1.3%. The sample in question was peripheral blood, obtained in a trial of Ad26.COV2.S vaccine versus placebo. These receptors all come from a person aged 18 to 59 who received the Ad26.COV2.S COVID-19 vaccine or a placebo.

The chain employs TRBV15 and TRBJ1-2; 8 bases line up with TRBD1. The germline CDR1 and CDR2 sequences are LNHNV and YYDKDF (reference sequence). The CDR3 extends over 14 amino acids. Losses at the gene ends were 6 bases for V and 4 bases for J; bases not matched to a gene: 7. CDR3 DNA sequence: TGTGCCACCAGAACGACAGGGGCCGGCTATGGCTACACCTTC. It encodes CATRTTGAGYGYTF.

This chain uses TRBV7-2 with TRBJ2-5, with D uncertain. Trimming removed 5 bases at V and 5 bases at J, with 12 bases between. Germline loops: CDR1 SGHTA, CDR2 FQGNSA. The CDR3 runs to 13 residues. DNA for the CDR3: TGTGCCAGCAGCCAATACGTTTCGGAGACCCAGTACTTC. Translating it yields CASSQYVSETQYF.

The rearrangement joins TRBV9 to TRBJ1-6, with D unresolved. The CDR3 has 15 residues. V was shortened by 0 bases and J by 8 bases, with 12 bases between the two germline ends. Germline-derived CDR1 and CDR2 are SGDLS and YYNGEE. The chain's CDR3 is CASSVAGGRDSPLHF. CDR3 coding DNA: TGTGCCAGCAGCGTAGCTGGAGGGAGGGATTCACCCCTCCACTTT.

The chain combines TRBV6-2 or TRBV6-3 with TRBJ2-3; a weak D match, TRBD2 (6 bases). Germline V gene lookup returns CDR1 MNHEY and CDR2 SVGEGT. The CDR3 is 15 amino acids. V shed 4 bases and J shed 1 base, with 12 bases lying between them. The CDR3 region has the DNA TGTGCCAGCAGTTCCCAGACGGGGGGCACAGATACGCAGTATTTT. Amino acids: CASSSQTGGTDTQYF.

The chain uses TRBV18 and TRBJ2-5; maybe TRBD2 (6 bases). The CDR3 runs 15 residues. The germline gives CDR1 KGHSH, CDR2 LQKENI. Trimming took 1 base from V and 0 from J, leaving 9 bases between them. The CDR3 region is CASSPRGLNQETQYF. CDR3 nucleotides: TGTGCCAGCTCACCACGGGGACTGAACCAAGAGACCCAGTACTTC.

The CDR3 DNA sequence: TGTGCCAGCAGCCCCCGGGGCCCCTATAATTCACCCCTCCACTTT. It specifies CASSPRGPYNSPLHF. The chain couples TRBV7-2 to TRBJ1-6; a possible D gene is TRBD1 (5 bases). With 5 bases removed from V and 2 bases from J, the gap between germline ends came to 10 bases. This CDR3 spans 15 amino acids. Germline lookup yields CDR1 SGHTA and CDR2 FQGNSA.

The chain has TRBV6-5 and TRBJ2-1; D is unresolved. The germline gives CDR1 MNHEY, CDR2 SVGAGI. V was clipped by 2 bases and J by 9 bases, with 11 bases between them. The CDR3 length is 13 residues. The CDR3 protein is CASSYPRTTEQFF. The CDR3, as DNA: TGTGCCAGCAGTTACCCCCGGACCACTGAGCAGTTCTTC.